The clone carrying this TCR beta chain was seen at least ten times. No antigen is known for it. Indicated time point: sample taken at primary tumor resection. Extraction of whole RNA from tumor, nontumor lung or frozen PBMC preceded unsorted sequencing. This specimen comes from a study of spatial heterogeneity in lung cancer. TCRdb processed the 5' RACE reads anew with MiXCR; each CDR3 protein has one entry. The data hold 43,000 or so distinct CDR3 sequences, with 6% to 7.5% observed a single time. The CDR3 covers 13 residues. The ends were cut back, 2 bases at V and 6 bases at J, with 10 bases in the middle. The germline V gene has CDR1 SGHRS and CDR2 YFSETQ. Points from the study as a whole: Expanded tumor TCRs that were ubiquitous appeared in blood more at resection than follow-up.

The material sequenced was PBMCs, taken at surgery. The chain employs TRBV5-1 and TRBJ2-3; D gene unclear. The sequence derives from a female donor with early-stage non-small cell lung cancer. Written as DNA, the CDR3 is TGCGCCAGCAGCTTCCCGGCGACGGATACGCAGTATTTT. Amino acids: CASSFPATDTQYF.